Following are 3 T cell receptor beta chains from one sample sequenced in a study of T cells in Graves' hyperthyroidism and ophthalmopathy. TCR beta CDR3 regions were amplified from RNA transcripts. The HTBI primer set was used in a first-round RT-PCR of the TCR CDR3. TCRdb re-called the multiplex PCR reads through MiXCR, storing one row per CDR3 protein. The sample has under 250,000 distinct CDR3 sequences; 15% to 20% are singletons. The sequencing input was blood. Receptors were obtained from a man between 45 and 60 years old with Graves' hyperthyroidism.

The sample holds a few counts of this clonotype. The chain uses TRBV30 and TRBJ2-1; perhaps TRBD2 as D (6 bases). Germline loops: CDR1 GTSNPN, CDR2 SVGIG (reference sequence). V lost 0 bases, J lost 13 bases, and 13 bases lay in between. The CDR3 consists of 12 residues. Here the CDR3 reads CAWSVRVGLQFF. In DNA, the CDR3 is TGTGCCTGGAGTGTACGTGTGGGACTCCAGTTCTTC.

This clonotype was seen at least ten times. The V call is TRBV5-5, the J call TRBJ1-1, with no clear D. Germline V gene sequence: CDR1 SGHKS, CDR2 YYEKEE (reference sequence). The V and J ends lost 2 bases and 1 base respectively, with 9 bases between them. There are 14 residues in the CDR3. As DNA, the CDR3 is TGTGCCAGCAGCTTCCCGACTGGGAACACTGAAGCTTTCTTT. It is translated as CASSFPTGNTEAFF.

Many counts were recorded for this clonotype. The J gene is TRBJ2-3, the V gene TRBV6-1; D unresolved. Trimming left V 7 bases short and J 0 bases short, with 8 bases between. Germline assignment: CDR1 MNHNS and CDR2 SASEGT. This CDR3 has 13 amino acids. CDR3 DNA sequence: TGTGCCAGCAATTATAGGAGCACAGATACGCAGTATTTT. Translation gives CASNYRSTDTQYF.